These 2 T cell receptor beta chains were all obtained from the same sample, sequenced in a study of shared clonotypes between healthy human individuals. TCRdb keeps only in-frame clones here, not all; method: immunoSEQ multiplex PCR. Among a few hundred thousand clones listed, roughly four fifths were seen once. Sequenced input: PBMCs. All receptors come from a woman between 35 and 50 years old in good health. Some clones in this sample may be carry-over from other donors' samples.

Notes on this clone: It differs at one base from a far larger clone, so likely a read error. Other DNA sequences in this sample translate to the same CDR3. The chain is built from TRBV20-1 and TRBJ2-1, with D possibly TRBD1 on 6 matching bases. The V end was cut by 3 bases, the J end by 12 bases, with 12 bases between. The CDR3 has 11 residues. Germline V lookup: CDR1 DFQATT, CDR2 SNEGSKA (reference sequence). The CDR3, as DNA: TGCAGTGCTAGTAGGGGGAGCTCGCAGTTCTTC. Translating it yields CSASRGSSQFF.

Comments on this clone: A far larger clone is off by one base, so a read error is likely. Because it lacks the conserved phenylalanine or tryptophan at the end, this CDR3 is likely a read error. This chain connects TRBV9 to TRBJ2-7, with 10 bases identical to TRBD1. The CDR3 extends over 15 amino acids. J lost 1 base, V lost 3 bases, and 4 bases had no gene match. Germline CDR1 is SGDLS and CDR2 is YYNGEE. CDR3: CASSEGQGWSYEQYL. In nucleotides, the CDR3 is TGTGCCAGCAGCGAGGGACAGGGGTGGTCCTACGAGCAGTACCTC.